This T cell receptor (beta chain) came from a study of blood T cell repertoires in COVID-19. On the study more broadly: Donors in the United States, Italy and Spain gave samples during acute or convalescent COVID-19. T cells, B-cell-depleted T cells, or PBMCs provided the cDNA or gDNA that served as material.

In the authors' workflow: The assay estimated nucleated cells by amplifying reference gene primers. This table comes from immunoSEQ multiplex PCR, and its TCRdb copy is limited to in-frame clones, with some not included. V and J calls and clone size come straight from that table; D and trimming were deduced from the DNA. The top ten clones hold roughly 8% of a sample with about 210,000 clones, almost 85% of them seen once. Looked up from germline, CDR1 is SGHDN and CDR2 is FVKESK. J was trimmed by 1 base and V by 0 bases; bases with no gene match: 6. The length of the CDR3 is 17 residues. V gene TRBV14 combines with J gene TRBJ2-3, with 8 bases lining up with TRBD2. The receptor comes from a woman aged 50 to 60 with active or convalescent COVID-19. Sequencing was performed on peripheral blood. The CDR3 DNA sequence: TGTGCCAGCAGCCAAGATCGGGCGGGGGGCCGCACAGATACGCAGTATTTT. It specifies CASSQDRAGGRTDTQYF.